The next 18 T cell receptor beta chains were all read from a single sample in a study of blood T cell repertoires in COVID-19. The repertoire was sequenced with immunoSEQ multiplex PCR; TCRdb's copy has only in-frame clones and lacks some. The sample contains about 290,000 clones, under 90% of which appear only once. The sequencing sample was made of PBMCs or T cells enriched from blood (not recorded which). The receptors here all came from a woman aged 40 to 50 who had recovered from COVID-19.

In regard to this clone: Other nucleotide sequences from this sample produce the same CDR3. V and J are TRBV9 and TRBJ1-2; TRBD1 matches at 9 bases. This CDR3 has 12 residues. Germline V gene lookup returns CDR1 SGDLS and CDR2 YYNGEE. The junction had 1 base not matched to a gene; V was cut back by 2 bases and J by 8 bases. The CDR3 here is CASSVDRGGYTF. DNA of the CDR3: TGTGCCAGCAGCGTGGACAGGGGAGGCTACACCTTC.

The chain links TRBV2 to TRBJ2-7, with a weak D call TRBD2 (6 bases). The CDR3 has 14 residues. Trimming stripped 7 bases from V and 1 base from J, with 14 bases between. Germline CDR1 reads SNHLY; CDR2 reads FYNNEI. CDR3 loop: CASTGPGRSYEQYF. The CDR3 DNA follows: TGTGCCAGCACAGGTCCAGGGAGGTCCTACGAGCAGTACTTC.

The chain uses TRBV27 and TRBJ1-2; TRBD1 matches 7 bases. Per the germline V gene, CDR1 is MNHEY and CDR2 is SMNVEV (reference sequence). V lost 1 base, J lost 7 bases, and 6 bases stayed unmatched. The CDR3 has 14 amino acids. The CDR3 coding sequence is TGTGCCAGCAGTTTATTGGCAGGGGGACGTGGCTACACCTTC. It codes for CASSLLAGGRGYTF.

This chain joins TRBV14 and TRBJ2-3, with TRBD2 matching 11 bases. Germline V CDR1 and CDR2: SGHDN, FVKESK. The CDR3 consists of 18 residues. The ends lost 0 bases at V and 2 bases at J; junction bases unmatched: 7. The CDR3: CASSQERGLAGITDTQYF. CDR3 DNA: TGTGCCAGCAGCCAAGAGCGCGGACTAGCGGGTATCACAGATACGCAGTATTTT.

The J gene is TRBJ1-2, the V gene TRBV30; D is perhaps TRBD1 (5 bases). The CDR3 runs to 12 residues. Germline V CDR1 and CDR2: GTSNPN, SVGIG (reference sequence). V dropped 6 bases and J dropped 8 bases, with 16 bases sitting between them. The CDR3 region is CACLGGGEGYTF. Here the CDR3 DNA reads TGTGCCTGCCTGGGGGGGGGTGAGGGCTACACCTTC.

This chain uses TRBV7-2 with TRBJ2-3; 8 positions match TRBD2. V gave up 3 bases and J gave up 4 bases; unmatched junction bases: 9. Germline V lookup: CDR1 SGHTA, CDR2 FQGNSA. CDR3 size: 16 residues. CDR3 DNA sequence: TGTGCCAGCAGCTTTCTACCGGGAGGGCCGTCAGATACGCAGTATTTT. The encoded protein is CASSFLPGGPSDTQYF.

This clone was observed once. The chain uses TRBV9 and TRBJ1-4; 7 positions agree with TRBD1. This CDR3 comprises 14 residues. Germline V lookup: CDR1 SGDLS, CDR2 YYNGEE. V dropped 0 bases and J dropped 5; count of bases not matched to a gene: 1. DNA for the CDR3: TGTGCCAGCAGCGTAGGGACAGGAAATGAAAAACTGTTTTTT. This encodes CASSVGTGNEKLFF.

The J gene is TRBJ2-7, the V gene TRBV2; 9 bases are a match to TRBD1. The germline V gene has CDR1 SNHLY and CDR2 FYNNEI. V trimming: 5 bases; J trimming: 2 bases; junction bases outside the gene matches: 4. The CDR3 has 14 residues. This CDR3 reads CASSLQGATYEQYF. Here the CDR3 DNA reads TGTGCCAGCAGTTTACAGGGGGCCACCTACGAGCAGTACTTC.

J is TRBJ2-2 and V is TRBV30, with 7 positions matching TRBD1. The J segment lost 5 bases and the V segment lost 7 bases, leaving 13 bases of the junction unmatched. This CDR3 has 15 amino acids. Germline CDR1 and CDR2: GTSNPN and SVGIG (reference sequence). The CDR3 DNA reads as TGTGCCTCAAAACACGACAGGGCTGGGACCGGGGAGCTGTTTTTT. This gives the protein CASKHDRAGTGELFF.

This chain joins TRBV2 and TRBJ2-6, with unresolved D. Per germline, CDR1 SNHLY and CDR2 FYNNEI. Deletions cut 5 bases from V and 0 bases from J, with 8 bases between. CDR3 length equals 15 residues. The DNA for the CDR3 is TGTGCCAGCAGTTTAGTCACCTCTGGGGCCAACGTCCTGACTTTC. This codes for CASSLVTSGANVLTF. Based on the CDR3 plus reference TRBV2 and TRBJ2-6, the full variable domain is EPEVTQTPSHQVTQMGQEVILRCVPISNHLYFYWYRQILGQKVEFLVSFYNNEISEKSEIFDDQFSVERPDGSNFTLKIRSTKLEDSAMYFCASSLVTSGANVLTFGAGSRLTVL.

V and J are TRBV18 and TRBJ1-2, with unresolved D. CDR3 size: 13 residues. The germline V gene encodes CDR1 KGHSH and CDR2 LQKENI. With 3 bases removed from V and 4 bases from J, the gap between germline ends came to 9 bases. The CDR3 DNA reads TGTGCCAGCTCACCGGCAGGTTCCTATGGCTACACCTTC. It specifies CASSPAGSYGYTF.

The CDR3 nucleotides read TGTGCCAGCAGTGTTAACGCGGGGCGCAATCAGCCCCAGCATTTT. Amino acids: CASSVNAGRNQPQHF. The chain carries TRBV2 and TRBJ1-5; perhaps TRBD1 as D (5 bases). The CDR3 runs 15 residues. V gave up 4 bases and J gave up 2 bases, with 12 bases separating them. The germline gives CDR1 SNHLY, CDR2 FYNNEI.

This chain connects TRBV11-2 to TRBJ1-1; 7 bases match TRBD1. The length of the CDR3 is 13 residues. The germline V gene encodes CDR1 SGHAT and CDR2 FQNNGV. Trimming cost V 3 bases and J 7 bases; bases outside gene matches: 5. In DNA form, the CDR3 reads TGTGCCAGCAGCTTCGACAGGGAGCTTGAAGCTTTCTTT. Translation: CASSFDRELEAFF.

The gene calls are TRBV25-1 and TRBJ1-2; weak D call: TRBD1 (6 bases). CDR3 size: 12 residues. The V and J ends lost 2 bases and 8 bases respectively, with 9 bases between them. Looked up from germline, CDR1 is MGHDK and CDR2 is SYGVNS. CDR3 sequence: CASSERGYGYTF. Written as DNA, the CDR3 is TGTGCCAGCAGTGAAAGGGGGTACGGCTACACCTTC.

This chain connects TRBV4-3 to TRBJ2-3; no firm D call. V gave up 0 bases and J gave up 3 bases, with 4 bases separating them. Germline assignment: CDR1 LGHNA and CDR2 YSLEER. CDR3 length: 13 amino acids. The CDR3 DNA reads TGCGCCAGCAGCCAAGAGCGGACAGATACGCAGTATTTT. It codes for CASSQERTDTQYF.

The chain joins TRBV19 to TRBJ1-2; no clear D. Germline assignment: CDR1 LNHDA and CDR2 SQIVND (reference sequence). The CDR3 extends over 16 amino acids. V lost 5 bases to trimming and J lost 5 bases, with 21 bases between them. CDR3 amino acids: CASSLLWPDPKYGYTF. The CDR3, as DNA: TGTGCCAGTAGTCTCCTGTGGCCTGATCCCAAATATGGCTACACCTTC.

CDR3 sequence reads: CASSPDRGREQYF. The DNA of the CDR3 is TGTGCCAGCAGTCCGGACAGGGGGAGAGAGCAGTACTTC. The V call is TRBV12-3 or TRBV12-4, the J call TRBJ2-7, with TRBD1 identical over 10 bases. This CDR3 has 13 residues. Trimming removed 5 bases from V and 7 bases from J; junction bases left unmatched: 5.

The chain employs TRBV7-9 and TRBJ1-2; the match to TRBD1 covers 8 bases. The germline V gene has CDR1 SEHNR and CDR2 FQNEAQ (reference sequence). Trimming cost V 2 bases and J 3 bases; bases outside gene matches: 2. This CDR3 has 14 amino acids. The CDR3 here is CASSLTGGYYGYTF. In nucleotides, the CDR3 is TGTGCCAGCAGCTTAACAGGGGGATACTATGGCTACACCTTC.